What follows are 30 T cell receptor beta chains derived from one specimen sequenced in a study of T cells in Graves' hyperthyroidism and ophthalmopathy. Template material for amplifying TCR beta CDR3 regions consisted of RNA transcripts. First-round RT-PCR of the TCR CDR3 relied on the HTBI primer set. MiXCR was run by TCRdb on the multiplex PCR reads, yielding one entry per CDR3 protein. Counted here are 45,000 to 55,000 distinct CDR3 sequences, roughly 56% occurring once; the ten biggest clones make up about 35%. Sample: peripheral blood or thyroid tissue (not recorded which). Receptors were obtained from a young man with Graves' hyperthyroidism.

V gene TRBV7-9 combines with J gene TRBJ1-4; D is ambiguous. The CDR3 sequence is 12 residues long. Per the germline V gene, CDR1 is SEHNR and CDR2 is FQNEAQ (reference sequence). The ends were cut back, 5 bases at V and 6 bases at J, with 7 bases in the middle. CDR3 sequence: CASSPPHEKLFF. As DNA, the CDR3 is TGTGCCAGCAGCCCCCCGCATGAAAAACTGTTTTTT.

Within the sample, this clonotype is medium-sized. The V call is TRBV10-3, the J call TRBJ2-7; no firm D call. V was cut by 4 bases and J by 3 bases, with 4 bases left in between. Germline CDR1 and CDR2: ENHRY and SYGVKD. This CDR3 has 11 residues. For the CDR3, the DNA is TGTGCCATCAGTGTTAACTACGAGCAGTACTTC. This gives the protein CAISVNYEQYF.

This clonotype has only one observation. V usage is TRBV7-8 and J usage is TRBJ2-2, with D uncertain. Germline V lookup: CDR1 SGHVS, CDR2 FQNEAQ. CDR3 length: 13 residues. V lost 7 bases and J 9 bases, leaving 15 bases between the germline ends. The chain's CDR3 is CASTRKAGWELFF. The CDR3 nucleotides read TGTGCCAGCACCCGCAAAGCCGGGTGGGAGCTGTTTTTT.

About this clonotype itself: The germline gene is not matched at one end of the junction; a read error may be the cause. V is TRBV6-5 and J is TRBJ1-3; D remains unclear. From germline, CDR1 is MNHEY and CDR2 SVGAGI. This CDR3 has 15 amino acids. The CDR3 spells CASSYSTASGNAIYF. The DNA of the CDR3 is TGTGCCAGCAGTTACTCGACTGCCTCTGGAAACGCCATATATTTT.

At least ten counts were recorded for this clonotype. The chain couples TRBV7-2 to TRBJ2-2; 10 nucleotides match TRBD1. The trim removed 4 bases at V and 8 bases at J, leaving 4 bases unmatched. This CDR3 has 14 residues. Germline V gene sequence: CDR1 SGHTA, CDR2 FQGNSA. The DNA of the CDR3 is TGTGCCAGCAGCTATAGACAGGGGGCAGGGGAGCTGTTTTTT. Translating it yields CASSYRQGAGELFF.

The genes are TRBV28 and TRBJ1-1, with 7 nucleotides matching TRBD1. Germline CDR1 is MDHEN and CDR2 is SYDVKM. The CDR3 extends over 15 amino acids. V lost 7 bases, J lost 3 bases, and 11 bases stayed unmatched. The CDR3 is CASTSPKDRYTEAFF. CDR3 DNA: TGTGCCAGCACCTCACCCAAGGACAGGTACACTGAAGCTTTCTTT.

The rearrangement joins TRBV29-1 to TRBJ2-7; weak D call: TRBD2 (6 bases). The germline V gene has CDR1 SQVTM and CDR2 ANQGSEA. The CDR3 totals 13 residues. The V gene lost 5 bases and the J gene lost 5 bases, with 16 bases spanning the gap. The CDR3 bases are TGCAGCGTTCTACCCGACTGGGAGGACGAGCAGTACTTC. This gives the protein CSVLPDWEDEQYF.

The V call is TRBV6-5, the J call TRBJ2-5; 8 nucleotides align to TRBD2. V dropped 7 bases and J dropped 3; count of bases not matched to a gene: 7. The CDR3 has 14 residues. Germline CDR1 and CDR2: MNHEY and SVGAGI. CDR3 bases: TGTGCCAGCATCTACTCACTAGCGGAAGAGACCCAGTACTTC. Translating it yields CASIYSLAEETQYF.

The rearrangement uses TRBV6-1 and TRBJ2-5; TRBD1 matches 10 bases. There are 14 residues in the CDR3. From germline, CDR1 is MNHNS and CDR2 SASEGT. Trimming took 7 bases from V and 9 from J; bases not matched to a gene: 11. The CDR3, as DNA: TGTGCCAGCAACCCGGGACAGGGGACTAGGGCCCAGTACTTC. Amino acids: CASNPGQGTRAQYF.

This chain uses TRBV20-1 with TRBJ1-6; 10 nucleotides agree with TRBD1. The V gene end was trimmed by 3 bases and the J gene end by 6 bases; junction bases not matched to a gene: 2. From germline, CDR1 is DFQATT and CDR2 SNEGSKA (reference sequence). The CDR3 sequence is 14 residues long. The CDR3 region has the DNA TGCAGTGCTAGCCGGGACAGGGGTAATTCACCCCTCCACTTT. This encodes CSASRDRGNSPLHF.

This clonotype has ten or more counts. This chain uses TRBV7-2 with TRBJ1-1; a weak D match, TRBD1 (5 bases). This CDR3 has 16 amino acids. Germline values: CDR1 SGHTA, CDR2 FQGNSA. The germline V and J ends were trimmed by 0 bases and 0 bases, with 11 bases remaining between them. CDR3 DNA sequence: TGTGCCAGCAGCTTAGCAAGGGGCCGTATGAACACTGAAGCTTTCTTT. Residues: CASSLARGRMNTEAFF.

In its sample, this clonotype was seen many times. The rearrangement links TRBV29-1 to TRBJ2-3; unclear D gene. Germline CDR1 and CDR2: SQVTM and ANQGSEA. The CDR3 is 13 amino acids. Between the trimmed V and J ends, which lost 8 bases and 1 base, there was a span of 13 bases. The chain's CDR3 is CSLTQTGTDTQYF. The CDR3 nucleotides are TGCAGCCTCACACAGACGGGCACAGATACGCAGTATTTT.

The J gene is TRBJ2-7, the V gene TRBV20-1; perhaps TRBD1 as D (6 bases). Germline CDR1 is DFQATT and CDR2 is SNEGSKA (reference sequence). The germline V and J ends were trimmed by 1 base and 2 bases, with 9 bases remaining between them. The CDR3 runs 13 residues. The DNA for the CDR3 is TGCAGTGCTAGAGGAGCAGGGGCCTACGAGCAGTACTTC. Amino acids: CSARGAGAYEQYF.

A note on this clonotype: A much bigger clone sits one base away, suggesting this may be a read error. This chain uses TRBV3-1 with TRBJ2-2, with TRBD2 matching 8 bases. Per the germline V gene, CDR1 is LGHDT and CDR2 is YNNKEL (reference sequence). This CDR3 spans 13 amino acids. CDR3 in amino acids: CAGSAIAGGELFF. CDR3 DNA sequence: TGTGCCGGCAGCGCTATAGCGGGAGGGGAGCTGTTTTTT.

Turning to this clonotype: A much larger clone differs from this one at a single base, so this may be a read error. The chain combines TRBV29-1 with TRBJ2-7, with 14 bases lining up with TRBD2. This CDR3 has 16 residues. Germline V gene data show CDR1 as SQVTM and CDR2 as ANQGSEA. CDR3 region: CGVRPGTSGGTYEQYF. The DNA for the CDR3 is TGCGGCGTGAGGCCCGGGACTAGCGGGGGAACCTACGAGCAGTACTTC.

This clonotype showed up many times. The chain carries TRBV28 and TRBJ1-2, with a weak D call TRBD1 (5 bases). The germline V gene has CDR1 MDHEN and CDR2 SYDVKM. The CDR3 spans 16 residues. V shed 7 bases and J shed 0 bases, with 18 bases lying between them. The CDR3 DNA follows: TGTGCCAGCACCCCTCCAGGGATAGAAGCTAACTATGGCTACACCTTC. Translating it yields CASTPPGIEANYGYTF.

Comments on this clonotype: At one boundary the junction diverges from the germline segment, which might be a read error. V usage is TRBV7-6 and J usage is TRBJ1-5; no firm D call. Per the germline V gene, CDR1 is SGHVS and CDR2 is FNYEAQ. This CDR3 is built from 14 residues. The CDR3 DNA sequence: TGTGCCACCAGCTTCTATGCAGCACAAGAGACCCAGCATTTT. Protein: CATSFYAAQETQHF.

With respect to this clonotype: A junction end diverges from the germline sequence, so it may reflect a read error. V gene TRBV7-2 combines with J gene TRBJ2-2; a weak D match, TRBD1 (5 bases). The CDR3 covers 15 residues. CDR1 is SGHTA and CDR2 is FQGNSA in the germline V gene. This CDR3 reads CVSSSGRASTGELFF. The CDR3 DNA is TGTGTCAGCAGCTCAGGCAGGGCGAGCACCGGGGAGCTGTTTTTT.

This clonotype was seen repeatedly, ten times or more. The V call is TRBV5-5, the J call TRBJ2-5; 8 bases line up with TRBD2. Germline assignment: CDR1 SGHKS and CDR2 YYEKEE (reference sequence). The length of the CDR3 is 15 residues. V shed 1 base, J shed 4 bases, and the junction held 6 bases outside the gene matches. Here the CDR3 reads CASSLLSGRAETQYF. CDR3 nucleotide sequence: TGTGCCAGCAGCTTGCTCAGCGGGAGAGCAGAGACCCAGTACTTC.

V is TRBV9 and J is TRBJ1-2; D is ambiguous. V dropped 0 bases and J dropped 5 bases, with 14 bases sitting between them. CDR3 size: 15 residues. Germline values: CDR1 SGDLS, CDR2 YYNGEE. The CDR3 loop reads CASSVVCRDTYGYTF. The CDR3 DNA sequence: TGTGCCAGCAGCGTAGTCTGTAGAGATACGTATGGCTACACCTTC.

Only a few counts were recorded for this clonotype. The V and J genes are TRBV7-8 and TRBJ2-7, with 7 bases matching TRBD1. The CDR3 extends over 13 amino acids. Germline V lookup: CDR1 SGHVS, CDR2 FQNEAQ. V lost 7 bases and J lost 6; bases outside the gene matches: 9. This chain's CDR3 is CASTAGTVGEQYF. The CDR3, as DNA: TGTGCCAGCACCGCCGGGACAGTCGGCGAGCAGTACTTC.

The genes are TRBV19 and TRBJ2-7, with TRBD2 as a possible D gene (6 bases). Germline-derived CDR1 and CDR2 are LNHDA and SQIVND (reference sequence). V gave up 7 bases and J gave up 4 bases, with 8 bases separating them. CDR3 length equals 11 residues. CDR3 sequence: CASMEGYEQYF. The CDR3 DNA follows: TGTGCCAGTATGGAGGGTTACGAGCAGTACTTC.

The chain uses TRBV9 and TRBJ2-7, with D hard to call. The CDR3 consists of 12 residues. Looked up from germline, CDR1 is SGDLS and CDR2 is YYNGEE. V was cut by 4 bases and J by 2 bases, with 7 bases left in between. This chain's CDR3 is CASSIPPYEQYF. The DNA for the CDR3 is TGTGCCAGCAGCATCCCTCCCTACGAGCAGTACTTC.

The V gene is TRBV15, the J gene TRBJ2-3; D remains unclear. Germline values: CDR1 LNHNV, CDR2 YYDKDF (reference sequence). V lost 2 bases and J lost 6, with 12 bases in between. The CDR3 extends over 14 amino acids. In DNA form, the CDR3 reads TGTGCCACCAGCAGATCCGGACCTGGGGATACGCAGTATTTT. Its protein is CATSRSGPGDTQYF. Full variable domain (rest looked up from reference TRBV15 and TRBJ2-3): DAMVIQNPRYQVTQFGKPVTLSCSQTLNHNVMYWYQQKSSQAPKLLFHYYDKDFNNEADTPDNFQSRRPNTSFCFLDIRSPGLGDTAMYLCATSRSGPGDTQYFGPGTRLTVL.

The chain is built from TRBV2 and TRBJ2-7, with D perhaps matching TRBD1 or TRBD2 (5 bases each). Germline V gene sequence: CDR1 SNHLY, CDR2 FYNNEI. Trimming stripped 6 bases from V and 2 bases from J, with 11 bases between. The CDR3 spans 13 residues. The CDR3 sequence is CASRKTGPYEQYF. DNA for the CDR3: TGTGCCAGCAGGAAGACGGGACCCTACGAGCAGTACTTC.

This clonotype has at least ten counts. The rearrangement joins TRBV7-9 to TRBJ1-4, with D uncertain. The CDR3 loop spans 16 amino acids. Trimming cost V 5 bases and J 2 bases, with 15 bases left between them. Germline V gene sequence: CDR1 SEHNR, CDR2 FQNEAQ (reference sequence). Written as DNA, the CDR3 is TGTGCCAGCAGCCCCCGGGGTCGCCTTACTAATGAAAAACTGTTTTTT. Its protein product is CASSPRGRLTNEKLFF.

The gene calls are TRBV12-3 or TRBV12-4 and TRBJ1-6; D is uncertain. Trimming took 1 base from V and 7 from J, leaving 11 bases between them. The CDR3 has 15 residues. This CDR3 is CASSLEPATNSPLHF. CDR3 nucleotides: TGTGCCAGCAGTTTAGAGCCGGCAACCAATTCACCCCTCCACTTT.

The sample holds many counts of this clonotype. This chain connects TRBV5-1 to TRBJ2-2, with D unclear. Germline CDR1 is SGHRS and CDR2 is YFSETQ. V was shortened by 1 base and J by 3 bases, with 10 bases between the two germline ends. The CDR3 spans 15 residues. The CDR3 DNA reads as TGCGCCAGCAGCTTGTATCGCCTCTACACCGGGGAGCTGTTTTTT. This translates into CASSLYRLYTGELFF.

Note on this clonotype: This may arise from a read error, as a much more abundant clone is one base away. The chain recombines TRBV2 with TRBJ2-7; D is possibly TRBD1 or TRBD2 (5 bases each). This CDR3 has 12 residues. Germline-derived CDR1 and CDR2 are SNHLY and FYNNEI. CDR3 residues: CASSPGTREQCF. CDR3 sequence (DNA): TGTGCCAGCAGTCCTGGGACCCGCGAGCAGTGCTTC.

V gene TRBV5-4 combines with J gene TRBJ2-5, with D hard to call. This CDR3 comprises 16 residues. V gave up 4 bases and J gave up 9 bases, with 25 bases separating them. The V gene's germline CDR1 is SGHNT and CDR2 YYREEE (reference sequence). This CDR3 reads CASSPESPGSNQPQYF. As DNA, the CDR3 is TGTGCCAGCAGCCCAGAGTCCCCGGGTAGCAATCAGCCCCAGTACTTC.